One TCR beta chain is described in this entry. These data originate in a study of T cell responses to AZD1222 COVID-19 vaccine. TCRdb's table, derived via immunoSEQ multiplex PCR, lists solely in-frame clones and lacks some. The top ten hold approximately 26% of the sample, which has 95,000 to 150,000 clones, roughly 82% seen once. The CDR3 length is 12 residues. Germline values: CDR1 MNHNY, CDR2 SVGAGI (reference sequence). The V end was cut by 6 bases, the J end by 9 bases, with 12 bases between. The V call is TRBV6-6, the J call TRBJ1-5; no clear D. The specimen was peripheral blood, collected 28 days after the second AZD1222 dose. The sequence was obtained from an adult who received the AZD1222 COVID-19 vaccine. CDR3 residues: CASSPPAGPQHF. CDR3 coding DNA: TGTGCCAGCAGCCCACCGGCGGGGCCCCAGCATTTT.